This T cell receptor beta chain was identified during a study of beta chain features in type 1 diabetes. Study information: The study found patients and healthy donors alike in age, gender and cell yields. Study results and limitations: VDJ junctions sequenced from type 1 diabetes patients showed fewer insertions and more deletions.

TCRB transcripts that were expressed got sequenced, as all of the isolated RNA had been reverse transcribed. The data were produced by immunoSEQ multiplex PCR, yet TCRdb's version contains in-frame clones alone and is incomplete. Of under 450,000 clones listed, about 15% are singletons. Sorting that relied on CD45RO/CCR7/CD25/CD127/CD95/CD27 yielded CD4+ naive, central memory, regulatory and stem cell-like memory cells. On this clone itself: Antigen unknown.

Material for sequencing was naive CD4+ T cells from blood. The receptor was derived from a man younger than 45 in good health.

The CDR3 DNA sequence: TGTGCCAGCAGTGAAACGGGGATTTCCCTCTATGGCTACACCTTC. Translating it yields CASSETGISLYGYTF. J is TRBJ1-2 and V is TRBV6-1, with D unclear. The CDR3 extends over 15 amino acids. Germline V gene lookup returns CDR1 MNHNS and CDR2 SASEGT. V was cut by 2 bases and J by 4 bases, with 14 bases left in between.